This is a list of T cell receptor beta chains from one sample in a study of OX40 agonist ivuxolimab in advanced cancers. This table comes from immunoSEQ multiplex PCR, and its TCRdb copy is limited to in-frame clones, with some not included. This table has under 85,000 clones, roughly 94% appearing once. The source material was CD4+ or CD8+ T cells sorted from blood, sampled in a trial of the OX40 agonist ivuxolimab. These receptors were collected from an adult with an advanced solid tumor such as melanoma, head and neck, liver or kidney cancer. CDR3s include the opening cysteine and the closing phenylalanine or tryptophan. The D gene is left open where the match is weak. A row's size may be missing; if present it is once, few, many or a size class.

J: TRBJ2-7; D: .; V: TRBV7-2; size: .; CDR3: CASSLGLVYEQYF; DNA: TGTGCCAGCAGCTTAGGGCTTGTCTACGAGCAGTACTTC
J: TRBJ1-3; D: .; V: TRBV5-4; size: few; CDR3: CASSLSGAGNTIYF; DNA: TGTGCCAGCAGCTTGTCGGGGGCTGGAAACACCATATATTTT
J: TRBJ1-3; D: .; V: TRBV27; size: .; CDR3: CASSPVSGSGNTIYF; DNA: TGTGCCAGCAGCCCTGTTTCGGGGAGTGGAAACACCATATATTTT
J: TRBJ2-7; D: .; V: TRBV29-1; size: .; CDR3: CSVDWTGQNEQYF; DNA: TGCAGCGTTGACTGGACCGGGCAGAACGAGCAGTACTTC
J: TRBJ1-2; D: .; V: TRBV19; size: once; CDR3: CASSMDPGQTNYGYTF; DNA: TGTGCCAGTAGTATGGATCCGGGACAAACTAACTATGGCTACACCTTC
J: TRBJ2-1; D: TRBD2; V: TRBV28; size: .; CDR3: CASSLTEAGGSLWEQFF; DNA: TGTGCCAGCAGTCTTACCGAAGCGGGAGGCTCACTCTGGGAGCAGTTCTTC
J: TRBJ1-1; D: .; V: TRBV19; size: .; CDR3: CASSLTEITEAFF; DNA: TGTGCCAGTAGCCTGACAGAAATCACTGAAGCTTTCTTT
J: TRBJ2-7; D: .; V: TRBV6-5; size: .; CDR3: CASTGLRTTGYEQYF; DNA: TGTGCCAGCACCGGACTTCGGACTACCGGCTACGAGCAGTACTTC
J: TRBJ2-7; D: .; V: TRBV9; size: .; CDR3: CASSYSDKLSYEQYF; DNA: TGTGCCAGCAGCTACTCGGACAAATTATCCTACGAGCAGTACTTC
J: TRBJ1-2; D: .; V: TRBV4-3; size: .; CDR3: CASSQDGHNYGYTF; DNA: TGCGCCAGCAGCCAAGATGGACATAACTATGGCTACACCTTC
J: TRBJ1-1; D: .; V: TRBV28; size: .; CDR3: CASSSIRASSDDTEAFF; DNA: TGTGCCAGCAGTTCCATTCGGGCAAGTAGTGATGACACTGAAGCTTTCTTT
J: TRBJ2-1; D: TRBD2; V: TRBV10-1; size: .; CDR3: CASSVSSGGYNEQFF; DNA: TGCGCCAGCAGTGTCTCTAGCGGGGGCTACAATGAGCAGTTCTTC